The sequence of this T cell receptor (beta chain) was determined in a study of early T cells in non-severe SARS-CoV-2 infection. Study-level background: Whole-blood bulk RNA, unsorted, was sequenced, and chains were unpaired.

The study, taken as a whole, reports: Clonotype matching in VDJdb favored anti-spike CD8 responses and did not capture private and CD4 specificities.

The library protocol tagged individual cDNA molecules with unique molecular identifiers. Using its own MiXCR run on the 5' RACE reads, TCRdb lists one record per CDR3 protein. The data show roughly 55,000 distinct CDR3 sequences, just under 15% seen once. Germline V CDR1 and CDR2: MDHEN, SYDVKM. V trimming: 5 bases; J trimming: 5 bases; junction bases outside the gene matches: 10. The CDR3 length is 16 residues. With regard to this clonotype: Its specificity is unknown.

The V call is TRBV28, the J call TRBJ2-7; TRBD2 agrees at 12 bases. This receptor was identified in an adult who was a healthcare worker with PCR-confirmed SARS-CoV-2 infection or an uninfected control (not recorded which). The input for sequencing was whole blood, taken at baseline. DNA of the CDR3: TGTGCCAGCAGTCTCATGACTAGCGGGAGTCGGGACGAGCAGTACTTC. It yields the protein CASSLMTSGSRDEQYF.